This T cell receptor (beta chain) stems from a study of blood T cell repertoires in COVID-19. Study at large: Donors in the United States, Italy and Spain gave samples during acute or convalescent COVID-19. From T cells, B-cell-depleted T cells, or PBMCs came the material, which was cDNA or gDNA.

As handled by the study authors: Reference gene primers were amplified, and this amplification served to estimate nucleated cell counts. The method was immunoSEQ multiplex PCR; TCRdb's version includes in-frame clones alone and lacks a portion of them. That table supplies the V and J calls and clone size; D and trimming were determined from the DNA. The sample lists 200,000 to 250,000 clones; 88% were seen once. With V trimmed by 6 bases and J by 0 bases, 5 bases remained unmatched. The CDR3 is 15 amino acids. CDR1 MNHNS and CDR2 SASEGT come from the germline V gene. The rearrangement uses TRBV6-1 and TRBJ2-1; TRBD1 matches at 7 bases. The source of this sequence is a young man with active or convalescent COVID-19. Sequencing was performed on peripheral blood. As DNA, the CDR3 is TGTGCCAGCAGCCAAACAGGGGTCTCCTACAATGAGCAGTTCTTC. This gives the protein CASSQTGVSYNEQFF.